This T cell receptor beta chain was recovered during a study of T cell repertoires in cytomegalovirus infection. Overall study context: Recently identified HLA-C-restricted CMV epitopes were used, and well-studied HLA-B-restricted CMV epitopes were used as well. CMV infection plus the matching HLA type was flagged by public TCR beta signatures.

Comments on this clonotype: Its matching antigen is unknown.

Trimming took off 0 bases at V and 0 bases at J, with 8 bases between the two ends. This CDR3 spans 15 amino acids. From germline, CDR1 is MNHEY and CDR2 SVGEGT. Study results and limitations: Of the TCR beta families, the public ones yielded a cumulative frequency that identified carriers of CMV plus the relevant HLA. In two of eight donors, the top clonotype was HLA-C-restricted CMV-specific.

TCRdb recomputed calls from the reads with MiXCR, one row per CDR3 protein. The sample holds 110,000 to 150,000 distinct CDR3 sequences, approximately 30% seen once. The material sequenced was CD8+ T cells from cultured PBMCs, taken from culture after CMV antigen stimulation. The genes are TRBV6-2 or TRBV6-3 and TRBJ1-1, with D hard to call. This clonotype was sampled from a human donor in good health (CMV status not recorded). Some clones in this sample may be carry-over from other donors' samples. Written as DNA, the CDR3 is TGTGCCAGCAGTTACTCGTGGGGAGTGAACACTGAAGCTTTCTTT. Translation: CASSYSWGVNTEAFF.